This is a list of T cell receptor beta chains from one sample in a study of beta chain features in type 1 diabetes. Produced via immunoSEQ multiplex PCR; TCRdb's table is partial and in-frame only. The sample lists about 290,000 clones, roughly 8% occurring once. The sequencing sample was made of central memory CD4+ T cells from blood. All receptors come from a woman aged 18-29 years in good health. The CDR3 runs from the conserved cysteine through the conserved F or W. D genes are given only for firm matches. Clone size is stated in some rows and not others, as once, few, many or a class when expanded.

>few|15|TRBJ2-2|TRBV7-6|.
CASNPARTNTGELFF
TGTGCCAGCAACCCCGCCCGGACGAACACCGGGGAGCTGTTTTTT
>.|13|TRBJ1-2|TRBV27|TRBD1
CASSGQGNYGYTF
TGTGCCAGCAGTGGACAGGGGAACTATGGCTACACCTTC
>.|13|TRBJ2-5|TRBV11-3|.
CASSPNRQETQYF
TGTGCCAGCAGCCCCAATAGACAAGAGACCCAGTACTTC
>once|16|TRBJ2-1|TRBV6-5|TRBD2
CASSYVGGGPYNEQFF
TGTGCCAGCAGTTATGTCGGGGGGGGCCCTTACAATGAGCAGTTCTTC
>few|12|TRBJ1-5|TRBV7-9|.
CASSSMDQPQHF
TGTGCCAGCAGCTCCATGGATCAGCCCCAGCATTTT
>.|12|TRBJ1-2|TRBV7-2|.
CASSSLMKGYTF
TGTGCCAGCAGCTCCTTGATGAAAGGCTACACCTTC
>many|18|TRBJ2-1|TRBV19|.
CASIFRHSPLQGGNEQFF
TGTGCCAGTATCTTTCGCCATTCCCCTCTACAGGGAGGCAATGAGCAGTTCTTC
>.|13|TRBJ2-7|TRBV18|.
CASSPTNGVMQYF
TGTGCCAGCTCACCAACAAATGGGGTGATGCAGTACTTC
>few|13|TRBJ2-7|TRBV6-1|.
CASSQSSAYEQYF
TGTGCCAGCAGTCAGTCCTCTGCCTACGAGCAGTACTTC
>.|15|TRBJ2-7|TRBV18|.
CASSPFRDQPYEQYF
TGTGCCAGCTCACCCTTCCGGGACCAACCCTACGAGCAGTACTTC
>few|14|TRBJ2-6|TRBV5-6|.
CASSVERGANVLTF
TGTGCCAGCAGCGTCGAGAGGGGGGCCAACGTCCTGACTTTC
>few|10|TRBJ1-2|TRBV18|.
CASSGAGYTF
TGTGCCAGCTCTGGGGCGGGCTACACCTTC
>.|14|TRBJ2-2|TRBV18|TRBD1
CASSPGTERGELFF
TGTGCCAGCTCACCTGGGACAGAGCGCGGGGAGCTGTTTTTT
>few|16|TRBJ2-6|TRBV18|.
CASSPTLGSGANVLTF
TGTGCCAGCTCACCGACCCTAGGGTCTGGGGCCAACGTCCTGACTTTC
>few|15|TRBJ1-1|TRBV11-3|.
CASSSVTGYGTEAFF
TGTGCCAGCAGCTCCGTAACAGGGTACGGAACTGAAGCTTTCTTT
>many|13|TRBJ1-3|TRBV5-4|.
CASSLSRGTTIYF
TGTGCCAGCAGCTTGTCGCGGGGAACCACCATATATTTT
>few|13|TRBJ1-4|TRBV5-1|.
CASSAALNEKLFF
TGCGCCAGCAGCGCCGCTCTGAATGAAAAACTGTTTTTT